This T cell receptor beta chain was recorded in a study of shared clonotypes between healthy human individuals. General study results and limits: Naive subsets generally had larger estimated richness than memory subsets. Shared across a few donors were 4% to 5% of the naive CD4 clonotypes.

V was cut by 1 base and J by 5 bases, with 9 bases left in between. Germline CDR1 reads SGHTA; CDR2 reads FQGTGA. This CDR3 spans 14 amino acids. The authors' processing: ImmunoSEQ yielded junction-only sequences lacking quality scores, so filtering differed. Sequencing was performed with immunoSEQ multiplex PCR; in TCRdb, only in-frame clones are kept and a portion is missing. For V, J and clone size, that table is used; D and trimming come from the DNA. The profile shows more than 550,000 clones, 92% of them singletons. The naive CD8 population came from CD45RO-negative cells selected for CCR7, without terminally differentiated effector memory CD45RA+ cells. Every donor was a Caucasian adult from Nashville, Tennessee. As to this clone: Its antigen remains unknown.

Sample: naive CD8+ T cells sorted from blood. V and J are TRBV7-3 and TRBJ1-5; D not resolved. The clonotype originates from a man aged 25-40 years in good health. The CDR3 sequence is CASSLNPSDQPQHF. CDR3 DNA sequence: TGTGCCAGCAGCTTAAATCCATCGGATCAGCCCCAGCATTTT.